One T cell receptor beta chain is described in this entry. TCR beta CDR3 regions were amplified from RNA transcripts. TCR CDR3 underwent first-round RT-PCR with the HTBI primer set. TCRdb fed the multiplex PCR reads into MiXCR, producing one record per CDR3 protein. The data contain approximately 520,000 distinct CDR3 sequences, about 24% of them singletons. The sample comes from a study of T cells in Graves' hyperthyroidism and ophthalmopathy. This CDR3 region has 14 residues. V was pared by 3 bases and J by 5 bases, with 14 bases between. Sequenced input: blood. This receptor was identified in a woman aged 25 to 45 with Graves' ophthalmopathy. The chain recombines TRBV12-3 or TRBV12-4 with TRBJ2-7; no reliable D call. CDR3 nucleotide sequence: TGTGCCAGCAGTTTTAGGGTAGACCGGGACGAGCAGTACTTC. This gives the protein CASSFRVDRDEQYF.